This entry describes one T cell receptor beta chain. This entry is derived from a study of T cell changes during pregnancy in multiple sclerosis. Germline-derived CDR1 and CDR2 are SGHTA and FQGTGA. This CDR3 region has 15 residues. V was clipped by 3 bases and J by 5 bases, with 13 bases between them. The table came from immunoSEQ multiplex PCR; TCRdb's copy has only in-frame clones and leaves some out. The table has over 70,000 clones, around 94% seen once. The sample in question was peripheral blood, obtained in the third trimester of pregnancy. The source is a female donor with multiple sclerosis, enrolled in a pregnancy study. The gene calls are TRBV7-3 and TRBJ2-2; tentative D call: TRBD1 (6 bases). CDR3 sequence reads: CASSLGRGRTGELFF. CDR3 sequence (DNA): TGTGCCAGCAGCTTGGGCAGGGGCAGGACCGGGGAGCTGTTTTTT.